The 14 T cell receptor beta chains below come from one sample, sequenced in a study of PD-1 blockade in classical Hodgkin lymphoma. The method was immunoSEQ multiplex PCR; TCRdb's version includes in-frame clones alone and lacks a portion of them. The data show nearly 25,000 clones, approximately 80% seen once. Relapses following autologous stem cell transplantation were seen in all patients, with brentuximab vedotin exposure varying. This specimen was peripheral blood mononuclear cells (PBMCs), taken before the second cycle of nivolumab. Receptor source: a human donor with classical Hodgkin lymphoma.

Only one count was recorded for this clone. J is TRBJ1-1 and V is TRBV6-5; a possible D gene is TRBD1 (5 bases). The V and J ends lost 5 bases and 7 bases respectively, with 11 bases between them. The germline V gene encodes CDR1 MNHEY and CDR2 SVGAGI. This CDR3 spans 12 amino acids. The CDR3 here is CASSRWGGEAFF. CDR3 nucleotides: TGTGCCAGCAGTCGGTGGGGGGGTGAAGCTTTCTTT.

The chain combines TRBV9 with TRBJ2-2; 8 bases are a match to TRBD1. With 3 bases clipped from V and 1 base from J, the junction kept 11 bases outside the gene matches. This CDR3 is built from 18 residues. Germline CDR1 and CDR2: SGDLS and YYNGEE. CDR3 loop: CASSGTGDRGLNTGELFF. DNA for the CDR3: TGTGCCAGCAGCGGTACAGGAGACAGGGGATTGAACACCGGGGAGCTGTTTTTT.

Only one count was recorded for this clone. The rearrangement uses TRBV28 and TRBJ1-2; weak D call: TRBD1 (5 bases). This CDR3 has 17 residues. In germline, CDR1 is MDHEN, CDR2 SYDVKM. Between the trimmed V and J ends, which lost 5 bases and 2 bases, there was a span of 21 bases. The CDR3 region is CASSRLGEGRQNYGYTF. CDR3 sequence (DNA): TGTGCCAGCAGTCGACTTGGTGAGGGACGGCAGAACTATGGCTACACCTTC.

J is TRBJ1-1 and V is TRBV14; D is unresolved. Germline V gene sequence: CDR1 SGHDN, CDR2 FVKESK. CDR3 length equals 15 residues. V was shortened by 3 bases and J by 1 base, with 12 bases between the two germline ends. The CDR3 DNA reads as TGTGCCAGCAGCCAGAACACGGGAAGGAACACTGAAGCTTTCTTT. Translation gives CASSQNTGRNTEAFF. The entire variable domain, with the rest obtained from reference TRBV14 and TRBJ1-1, is as follows: EAGVTQFPSHSVIEKGQTVTLRCDPISGHDNLYWYRRVMGKEIKFLLHFVKESKQDESGMPNNRFLAERTGGTYSTLKVQPAELEDSGVYFCASSQNTGRNTEAFFGQGTRLTVV.

The chain recombines TRBV15 with TRBJ2-1, with D unclear. From germline, CDR1 is LNHNV and CDR2 YYDKDF (reference sequence). Between the trimmed V and J ends, which lost 2 bases and 7 bases, there was a span of 9 bases. CDR3 size: 13 residues. This CDR3 reads CATSRIVRNEQFF. CDR3 bases: TGTGCCACCAGCAGAATCGTAAGGAATGAGCAGTTCTTC.

The CDR3 region is CASNDNQPQHF. The CDR3, as DNA: TGTGCCAGCAACGACAATCAGCCCCAGCATTTT. The chain couples TRBV5-6 to TRBJ1-5; D remains unclear. The V gene's germline CDR1 is SGHDT and CDR2 YYEEEE. Trimming stripped 6 bases from V and 3 bases from J, with 4 bases between. The CDR3 sequence is 11 residues long.

This clone was seen a few times. V gene TRBV5-8 combines with J gene TRBJ1-2; a weak D match, TRBD1 (5 bases). Germline CDR1 reads SGHTS; CDR2 reads YDEGEE. The V and J ends lost 4 bases and 2 bases respectively, with 15 bases between them. There are 15 residues in the CDR3. The CDR3 DNA sequence: TGTGCCAGCAGCGCCAATCAGGGTGTAAACTATGGCTACACCTTC. Translating it yields CASSANQGVNYGYTF.

The chain combines TRBV2 with TRBJ2-3; TRBD1 matches at 9 bases. Germline assignment: CDR1 SNHLY and CDR2 FYNNEI. The CDR3 totals 14 residues. With V trimmed by 6 bases and J by 1 base, 2 bases remained unmatched. CDR3 amino acids: CASSRDRGTDTQYF. The CDR3 DNA reads as TGTGCCAGCAGCCGGGACAGGGGCACAGATACGCAGTATTTT.

The chain has TRBV15 and TRBJ2-5, with 11 positions matching TRBD2. CDR3 length: 15 amino acids. The junction had 8 bases not matched to a gene; V was cut back by 6 bases and J by 5 bases. Germline CDR1 reads LNHNV; CDR2 reads YYDKDF (reference sequence). The CDR3 is CATRLAGGKVETQYF. CDR3 sequence (DNA): TGTGCCACCAGGCTAGCGGGAGGTAAAGTGGAGACCCAGTACTTC.

By share, this clone counts as medium-sized. The chain is built from TRBV19 and TRBJ2-3; 11 nucleotides line up with TRBD2. This CDR3 is built from 16 residues. After removal of 3 bases from V and 3 bases from J, the junction contained 5 bases not matched to a gene. Germline V lookup: CDR1 LNHDA, CDR2 SQIVND (reference sequence). DNA for the CDR3: TGTGCCAGTAGTATTGGACTAGCGGGCGGAACAGATACGCAGTATTTT. Translation: CASSIGLAGGTDTQYF.

The chain recombines TRBV9 with TRBJ2-5; tentative D call: TRBD2 (6 bases). V shed 0 bases and J shed 3 bases, with 12 bases lying between them. CDR1 and CDR2 (germline): SGDLS, YYNGEE. The CDR3 is 15 amino acids. CDR3 sequence: CASSVGGWGEETQYF. In DNA, the CDR3 is TGTGCCAGCAGCGTAGGAGGATGGGGGGAAGAGACCCAGTACTTC.

This sequence joins TRBV23-1 and TRBJ2-4, with D perhaps TRBD2 (5 bases). TRBV23-1 is classed as an ORF, of uncertain function. V was pared by 7 bases and J by 8 bases, with 27 bases between. This CDR3 has 17 residues. The CDR3 sequence: CASTQPHSRGLVDIQYF. The CDR3 nucleotides are TGCGCCAGCACCCAACCCCACAGTCGGGGTTTAGTGGACATTCAGTACTTC.

The chain employs TRBV7-2 and TRBJ2-3; 9 bases are a match to TRBD2. The V gene's germline CDR1 is SGHTA and CDR2 FQGNSA. V lost 4 bases to trimming and J lost 4 bases; unmatched junction nucleotides: 9. The CDR3 is 16 residues long. This chain's CDR3 is CASSSTSGGFADTQYF. As DNA, the CDR3 is TGTGCCAGCAGCTCGACCAGCGGGGGGTTCGCAGATACGCAGTATTTT.

The sample holds a few counts of this clone. The chain is built from TRBV5-1 and TRBJ2-3; 9 bases map to TRBD2. This CDR3 contains 17 residues. Per germline, CDR1 SGHRS and CDR2 YFSETQ. The trim removed 0 bases at V and 6 bases at J, leaving 11 bases unmatched. The CDR3 bases are TGCGCCAGCAGCTTGGGACTAGCGGATTGGAGTGGGGATACGCAGTATTTT. This encodes CASSLGLADWSGDTQYF.